Following are 18 T cell receptor beta chains from one sample sequenced in a study of T cell responses to AZD1222 COVID-19 vaccine. Sequencing used immunoSEQ multiplex PCR; TCRdb keeps in-frame clones, though not all of them. The repertoire has about 140,000 clones, 91% of them found once; the top ten carry around 7.6%. Source: peripheral blood, taken 28 days after the second dose of the MenACWY control vaccine. These receptors were taken from an adult who received the MenACWY meningococcal vaccine as a control.

CDR3 coding DNA: TGTGCCAGTAGTATAGCTTCGACGGAGGGTGTTGAAGCTTTCTTT. Protein: CASSIASTEGVEAFF. V is TRBV19 and J is TRBJ1-1; no firm D call. Trimming removed 1 base at V and 7 bases at J, with 16 bases between. Germline lookup yields CDR1 LNHDA and CDR2 SQIVND (reference sequence). CDR3 length equals 15 residues. The whole variable domain, remainder taken from reference TRBV19 and TRBJ1-1, is DGGITQSPKYLFRKEGQNVTLSCEQNLNHDAMYWYRQDPGQGLRLIYYSQIVNDFQKGDIAEGYSVSREKKESFPLTVTSAQKNPTAFYLCASSIASTEGVEAFFGQGTRLTVV.

This clone was seen a few times. The chain links TRBV9 to TRBJ2-7; tentative D call: TRBD1 (6 bases). Trimming stripped 0 bases from V and 9 bases from J, with 13 bases between. The CDR3 has 13 amino acids. Per the germline V gene, CDR1 is SGDLS and CDR2 is YYNGEE. CDR3: CASSVATTGGQYF. The CDR3 DNA sequence: TGTGCCAGCAGCGTAGCTACGACAGGTGGGCAGTACTTC.

The chain couples TRBV5-8 to TRBJ1-2; D unresolved. The CDR3 totals 14 residues. CDR1 is SGHTS, CDR2 YDEGEE, per germline. Trimming took off 5 bases at V and 2 bases at J, with 13 bases between the two ends. The CDR3: CASRFGLSNYGYTF. The CDR3 nucleotides are TGTGCCAGCAGGTTTGGACTGAGCAACTATGGCTACACCTTC.

CDR3 residues: CASSPNWGDNEQFF. CDR3 DNA: TGTGCCAGCAGCCCTAACTGGGGGGACAATGAGCAGTTCTTC. The rearrangement joins TRBV11-2 to TRBJ2-1, with D tentatively TRBD2 (6 bases). CDR3 length: 14 residues. V gave up 5 bases and J gave up 5 bases, with 13 bases separating them. Germline CDR1 is SGHAT and CDR2 is FQNNGV.

The J gene is TRBJ1-5, the V gene TRBV19; D remains ambiguous. Germline V gene data show CDR1 as LNHDA and CDR2 as SQIVND (reference sequence). There are 16 residues in the CDR3. Trimming shortened V by 6 bases and J by 3 bases, and 18 bases separated the two germline ends. In DNA, the CDR3 is TGTGCCAGTAGATCCAGTGGTGAGGGCGACAATCAGCCCCAGCATTTT. It is translated as CASRSSGEGDNQPQHF.

This chain connects TRBV27 to TRBJ2-1; D gene unclear. The CDR3 loop spans 17 amino acids. Germline V CDR1 and CDR2: MNHEY, SMNVEV (reference sequence). Trimming left V 5 bases short and J 2 bases short, with 19 bases between. The CDR3 loop is CASSPGLAGLPYNEQFF. CDR3 nucleotides: TGTGCCAGCAGTCCTGGGTTGGCAGGCCTCCCCTACAATGAGCAGTTCTTC.

V gene TRBV20-1 combines with J gene TRBJ1-2; no clear D. In germline, CDR1 is DFQATT, CDR2 SNEGSKA (reference sequence). V was clipped by 3 bases and J by 2 bases, with 19 bases between them. The CDR3 runs to 16 residues. CDR3 loop: CSASHPLTPSNYGYTF. The CDR3 DNA reads as TGCAGTGCTAGTCATCCCTTGACACCTTCCAACTATGGCTACACCTTC.

The chain links TRBV5-1 to TRBJ1-2; possibly TRBD1 for D (5 bases). Germline CDR1 SGHRS, CDR2 YFSETQ. The CDR3 length is 14 residues. V was pared by 0 bases and J by 4 bases, with 10 bases between. The CDR3 spells CASSLESGIYGYTF. For the CDR3, the DNA is TGCGCCAGCAGCTTGGAGTCAGGGATCTATGGCTACACCTTC.

The chain employs TRBV10-3 and TRBJ2-7; D is possibly TRBD1 or TRBD2 (5 bases each). From germline, CDR1 is ENHRY and CDR2 SYGVKD. The CDR3 runs 17 residues. Trimming left V 1 base short and J 0 bases short, with 16 bases between. The CDR3 nucleotides read TGTGCCATCAGTGAGTACCCCCAGGGAGATGGCTCCTACGAGCAGTACTTC. Translated: CAISEYPQGDGSYEQYF.

This chain joins TRBV6-5 and TRBJ1-5, with no clear D. Trimming took off 4 bases at V and 0 bases at J, with 7 bases between the two ends. CDR1 is MNHEY, CDR2 SVGAGI, per germline. There are 14 residues in the CDR3. As DNA, the CDR3 is TGTGCCAGCAGTTCCCGGATTAGCAATCAGCCCCAGCATTTT. The encoded protein is CASSSRISNQPQHF.

This chain joins TRBV7-9 and TRBJ2-1, with TRBD1 identical over 7 bases. Trimming at V came to 1 base and at J to 8 bases, leaving 11 bases not matched to a gene. The V gene's germline CDR1 is SEHNR and CDR2 FQNEAQ (reference sequence). The CDR3 runs 16 residues. The CDR3, as DNA: TGTGCCAGCAGCTTAGTCTCCGGGACAGAGCAATATGAGCAGTTCTTC. It codes for CASSLVSGTEQYEQFF. Full variable domain (missing parts from reference TRBV7-9 and TRBJ2-1): DTGVSQNPRHKITKRGQNVTFRCDPISEHNRLYWYRQTLGQGPEFLTYFQNEAQLEKSRLLSDRFSAERPKGSFSTLEIQRTEQGDSAMYLCASSLVSGTEQYEQFFGPGTRLTVL.

In its sample, this clone was seen once. The rearrangement joins TRBV12-3 or TRBV12-4 to TRBJ2-1; D gene uncertain. The CDR3 extends over 11 amino acids. V was cut by 7 bases and J by 10 bases, with 11 bases left in between. The CDR3 is CASTLLREQFF. In nucleotides, the CDR3 is TGTGCCAGCACCCTGTTAAGGGAGCAGTTCTTC.

V gene TRBV5-1 combines with J gene TRBJ2-7, with D tentatively TRBD2 (5 bases). Trimming removed 3 bases at V and 2 bases at J, with 9 bases between. Germline V gene data show CDR1 as SGHRS and CDR2 as YFSETQ. CDR3 length: 13 amino acids. DNA of the CDR3: TGCGCCAGCAGCTCGGACGGGGCCTACGAGCAGTACTTC. Its translation: CASSSDGAYEQYF.

The chain couples TRBV19 to TRBJ2-7; TRBD1 matches at 9 bases. There are 16 residues in the CDR3. Looked up from germline, CDR1 is LNHDA and CDR2 is SQIVND (reference sequence). Trimming cost V 2 bases and J 5 bases; bases outside gene matches: 10. CDR3 loop: CASSISSGTGTDEQYF. For the CDR3, the DNA is TGTGCCAGTAGTATAAGCTCCGGGACAGGGACGGACGAGCAGTACTTC. Based on the CDR3 plus reference TRBV19 and TRBJ2-7, the full variable domain is DGGITQSPKYLFRKEGQNVTLSCEQNLNHDAMYWYRQDPGQGLRLIYYSQIVNDFQKGDIAEGYSVSREKKESFPLTVTSAQKNPTAFYLCASSISSGTGTDEQYFGPGTRLTVT.

V gene TRBV6-5 combines with J gene TRBJ1-1; D is undetermined. V was clipped by 6 bases and J by 8 bases, with 10 bases between them. This CDR3 has 11 amino acids. Germline-derived CDR1 and CDR2 are MNHEY and SVGAGI. CDR3 protein: CASSSRGEAFF. The CDR3 DNA reads as TGTGCCAGCAGCTCCCGCGGCGAAGCTTTCTTT.

The chain employs TRBV15 and TRBJ2-5; weak D call: TRBD1 (5 bases). CDR3 length: 18 residues. Germline-derived CDR1 and CDR2 are LNHNV and YYDKDF (reference sequence). V was shortened by 4 bases and J by 4 bases, with 25 bases between the two germline ends. CDR3 nucleotide sequence: TGTGCCACCAGCAAGGGATTCGATAGGGGCCCTAACGCAGAGACCCAGTACTTC. It encodes CATSKGFDRGPNAETQYF. Combining the CDR3 with reference TRBV15 and TRBJ2-5 gives the whole variable domain DAMVIQNPRYQVTQFGKPVTLSCSQTLNHNVMYWYQQKSSQAPKLLFHYYDKDFNNEADTPDNFQSRRPNTSFCFLDIRSPGLGDTAMYLCATSKGFDRGPNAETQYFGPGTRLLVL.

The sample holds one count of this clone. The chain uses TRBV3-1 (or the pseudogene TRBV3-2) and TRBJ1-3, with D possibly TRBD1 on 6 matching bases. V was shortened by 4 bases and J by 0 bases, with 13 bases between the two germline ends. The CDR3 extends over 16 amino acids. Germline V lookup: CDR1 LGHDT, CDR2 YNNKEL (reference sequence). CDR3 in amino acids: CASSPLQGPSGNTIYF. The DNA for the CDR3 is TGTGCCAGCAGCCCCCTACAGGGACCCTCTGGAAACACCATATATTTT.

The V gene is TRBV28, the J gene TRBJ2-3; possibly TRBD2 for D (6 bases). V was clipped by 1 base and J by 7 bases, with 21 bases between them. The CDR3 contains 17 residues. Germline CDR1 is MDHEN and CDR2 is SYDVKM. DNA of the CDR3: TGTGCCAGCAGTTTATCCCCGGGGCCCCAAGCGGGCAATACGCAGTATTTT. It yields the protein CASSLSPGPQAGNTQYF.